The text below deals with one TCR beta chain. Antigen unknown. Vbeta (60) and Jbeta (13) primers were used in the PCR. TCRdb's copy holds only in-frame clones and misses some; the assay was immunoSEQ multiplex PCR. The repertoire consists of approximately 160,000 clones, with around 80% occurring once and the leading ten covering about 3.4%. The source of the sample is a study of cytomegalovirus exposure and HLA in healthy donors. CDR1 and CDR2 from the germline V gene are SQVTM and ANQGSEA. J gave up 0 bases and V 4 bases, and 9 bases lay outside the gene matches. The length of the CDR3 is 17 residues. Study results and limitations: Researchers had no immune exposure information except CMV serostatus available. Cytomegalovirus-associated TCR beta chains were listed, numbering 150 to 200. The authors later linked a missense DCLRE1C variant to TCR beta V- and J-gene trimming.

The TCR comes from a woman in her forties or fifties in good health and CMV-seropositive. This rearrangement joins TRBV29-1 to TRBJ2-6, with 7 bases matching TRBD2. The specimen was PBMCs. The CDR3 DNA is TGCAGCGTTGTGTTTGCGGGGGACTACTCTGGGGCCAACGTCCTGACTTTC. Translating it yields CSVVFAGDYSGANVLTF.